The 25 T cell receptor beta chains presented below share a single source sample, sequenced in a study of metastatic and nonmetastatic thyroid tumors. All patients were treatment-naive before thyroid surgery. TCRdb reassembled clones from the PCR reads with MiXCR. The table records approximately 50,000 clones, 4% to 5% of them present only once. Sequencing input: blood. These receptor sequences come from a female donor with papillary thyroid cancer or a benign thyroid nodule (not recorded which). Some clones in this sample may be carry-over from other donors' samples.

This clone was picked up many times. The V call is TRBV28, the J call TRBJ1-2; D not resolved. Per the germline V gene, CDR1 is MDHEN and CDR2 is SYDVKM. The CDR3 totals 13 residues. V was cut by 6 bases and J by 0 bases, with 8 bases left in between. The CDR3 DNA reads TGTGCCAGCAGAACTATTACTAACTATGGCTACACCTTC. Translated, it gives CASRTITNYGYTF.

Many counts were recorded for this clone. V and J are TRBV20-1 and TRBJ2-1; the match to TRBD2 covers 11 bases. The ends lost 6 bases at V and 0 bases at J; junction bases unmatched: 7. The V gene's germline CDR1 is DFQATT and CDR2 SNEGSKA (reference sequence). CDR3 length: 16 residues. The CDR3: CSALQLAGGSYNEQFF. Here the CDR3 DNA reads TGCAGTGCCCTACAGCTAGCGGGAGGCTCCTACAATGAGCAGTTCTTC.

V usage is TRBV7-8 and J usage is TRBJ1-4, with 9 bases fitting TRBD1. The CDR3 runs to 14 residues. The V and J ends lost 4 bases and 8 bases, in that order; junction bases with no gene match: 5. The germline CDR1 and CDR2 sequences are SGHVS and FQNEAQ. The CDR3 coding sequence is TGTGCCAGCAGCTCCCGACAGGGGGGGGAAAAACTGTTTTTT. It yields the protein CASSSRQGGEKLFF. The full variable domain, its missing parts supplied by reference TRBV7-8 and TRBJ1-4, is GAGVSQSPRYKVAKRGQDVALRCDPISGHVSLFWYQQALGQGPEFLTYFQNEAQLDKSGLPSDRFFAERPEGSVSTLKIQRTQQEDSAVYLCASSSRQGGEKLFFGSGTQLSVL.

This clone was seen more than once but under ten times. This chain connects TRBV20-1 to TRBJ2-3; tentative D call: TRBD2 (6 bases). Germline-derived CDR1 and CDR2 are DFQATT and SNEGSKA (reference sequence). The V and J ends lost 1 base and 2 bases respectively, with 22 bases between them. The CDR3 runs 18 residues. CDR3 bases: TGCAGTGCTAGAGCCTTCAGGGACGCGGGATTGGTCACAGATACGCAGTATTTT. Translation: CSARAFRDAGLVTDTQYF.

This clone appeared many times. V is TRBV2 and J is TRBJ2-5; TRBD1 might be the D (6 bases). CDR3 length: 14 residues. The germline V gene has CDR1 SNHLY and CDR2 FYNNEI. Trimming pared 5 bases from V and 2 bases from J, leaving 12 bases between. The CDR3 spells CASSREQGQETQYF. CDR3 in DNA: TGTGCCAGCAGTCGGGAACAGGGACAAGAGACCCAGTACTTC.

This clone was counted ten times or more. This chain links TRBV4-1 with TRBJ2-7, with no clear D. The CDR3 totals 15 residues. V was clipped by 4 bases and J by 0 bases, with 13 bases between them. Germline CDR1 and CDR2: MGHRA and YSYEKL. The CDR3 region has the DNA TGCGCCAGCAGCCCCCTTGGCGCCTCCTCCTACGAGCAGTACTTC. Translating it yields CASSPLGASSYEQYF.

This clone was found many times. This rearrangement joins TRBV3-1 to TRBJ1-1; D unresolved. CDR1 is LGHDT, CDR2 YNNKEL, per germline (reference sequence). V dropped 1 base and J dropped 6 bases, with 12 bases sitting between them. This CDR3 contains 14 residues. The CDR3 reads CASSQVGFGAEAFF. The CDR3 DNA follows: TGTGCCAGCAGCCAAGTGGGGTTCGGCGCTGAAGCTTTCTTT.

This clone has ten or more counts. The V call is TRBV6-1, the J call TRBJ1-4; no definite D call. CDR1 and CDR2 from the germline V gene are MNHNS and SASEGT. V was shortened by 6 bases and J by 1 base, with 15 bases between the two germline ends. This CDR3 is built from 16 residues. The chain's CDR3 is CASSPSGLGTNEKLFF. The CDR3 DNA reads as TGTGCCAGCAGCCCCAGCGGTTTAGGAACTAATGAAAAACTGTTTTTT.

Ten or more counts support this clone. The V call is TRBV6-1, the J call TRBJ2-3; 15 bases fit TRBD2. Germline V gene data show CDR1 as MNHNS and CDR2 as SASEGT. The CDR3 spans 14 residues. J gave up 5 bases and V 6 bases, and 0 bases lay outside the gene matches. The CDR3 coding sequence is TGTGCCAGCAGGGGACTAGCGGGAGGAGATACGCAGTATTTT. Amino acids: CASRGLAGGDTQYF.

This clone has only a few counts. V gene TRBV6-4 combines with J gene TRBJ2-1, with 10 bases fitting TRBD2. The CDR3 is made up of 15 amino acids. CDR1 and CDR2 from the germline V gene are MRHNA and SNTAGT. J gave up 5 bases and V 3 bases, and 4 bases lay outside the gene matches. CDR3 in DNA: TGTGCCAGCAGTGAGAGACTAGCGGGCGACAATGAGCAGTTCTTC. It translates to CASSERLAGDNEQFF.

This clone was recorded many times. V usage is TRBV12-3 or TRBV12-4 and J usage is TRBJ2-3; weak D call: TRBD1 (6 bases). The V end lost 6 bases, the J end lost 3 bases, and 10 bases lay between the germline ends. CDR3 size: 13 residues. CDR3 nucleotides: TGTGCCAGCAGATTGACAGGAACAGATACGCAGTATTTT. The encoded protein is CASRLTGTDTQYF.

This clone has a handful of counts. Other nucleotide sequences in the sample specify the same CDR3. The CDR3 DNA reads TGTGCCAGCAGCCCAACATTAGGGACTAGCGGGAGTAGCTATGAGCAGTACTTC. It codes for CASSPTLGTSGSSYEQYF. The chain couples TRBV27 to TRBJ2-7; TRBD2 matches 14 bases. J lost 7 bases, V lost 6 bases, and 17 bases had no gene match. The CDR3 length is 18 residues. Germline lookup yields CDR1 MNHEY and CDR2 SMNVEV (reference sequence).

This clone showed up many times. The chain has TRBV5-1 and TRBJ1-4; D is unresolved. The CDR3 length is 15 residues. Germline CDR1 SGHRS, CDR2 YFSETQ. V gave up 1 base and J gave up 3 bases, with 10 bases separating them. The chain's CDR3 is CASSLTQNANEKLFF. CDR3 DNA sequence: TGCGCCAGCAGCTTGACGCAGAACGCTAATGAAAAACTGTTTTTT.

This clone appeared many times. CDR3 residues: CASSTQREGPQETQYF. As DNA, the CDR3 is TGTGCCAGCAGCACGCAGCGGGAGGGCCCTCAGGAGACCCAGTACTTC. V is TRBV11-3 and J is TRBJ2-5, with 10 bases lining up with TRBD2. With 5 bases clipped from V and 5 bases from J, the junction kept 11 bases outside the gene matches. This CDR3 is built from 16 residues. Germline CDR1 SGHNT, CDR2 YENEEA.

In its sample, this clone was seen a few times. The chain has TRBV6-1 and TRBJ1-2; TRBD1 might be the D (6 bases). The CDR3 has 14 amino acids. Germline CDR1 is MNHNS and CDR2 is SASEGT. The V end lost 2 bases, the J end lost 8 bases, and 15 bases lay between the germline ends. CDR3 nucleotide sequence: TGTGCCAGCAGTGAACGTAACACAGGGCAGGGCTACACCTTC. As protein: CASSERNTGQGYTF.

V is TRBV5-1 and J is TRBJ1-3, with D perhaps TRBD1 (5 bases). Germline assignment: CDR1 SGHRS and CDR2 YFSETQ. The CDR3 has 14 amino acids. The V gene lost 2 bases and the J gene lost 1 base, with 7 bases spanning the gap. The CDR3 coding sequence is TGCGCCAGCAGCTTTACAGGATCTGGAAACACCATATATTTT. Translating gives CASSFTGSGNTIYF.

This clone was seen at least ten times. The CDR3 DNA sequence: TGCGCCAGCAGCCAGCTAGGAGACAGGGGGCACGAGCAGTACTTC. Protein sequence: CASSQLGDRGHEQYF. The chain uses TRBV4-1 and TRBJ2-7, with 10 positions matching TRBD1. This CDR3 is built from 15 residues. V was clipped by 3 bases and J by 5 bases; unmatched bases: 7. The germline V gene encodes CDR1 MGHRA and CDR2 YSYEKL.

V usage is TRBV6-2 or TRBV6-3 and J usage is TRBJ2-3; TRBD2 aligns across 13 bases. Germline V gene data show CDR1 as MNHEY and CDR2 as SVGEGT. V shed 8 bases and J 4 bases; nucleotides not matched to a gene: 6. The CDR3 totals 15 residues. The DNA of the CDR3 is TGTGCCAGCTGTTCGACTAGCGGGGGGCCAGATACGCAGTATTTT. Protein: CASCSTSGGPDTQYF.

At least ten counts were recorded for this clone. The chain recombines TRBV24-1 with TRBJ2-3; TRBD2 might be the D (5 bases). The CDR3 runs 12 residues. Germline values: CDR1 KGHDR, CDR2 SFDVKD. With 4 bases removed from V and 7 bases from J, the gap between germline ends came to 8 bases. CDR3 residues: CATSDPGNTQYF. The CDR3 bases are TGTGCCACCAGTGACCCCGGGAATACGCAGTATTTT.

This clone has at least ten counts. This chain joins TRBV5-1 and TRBJ2-3; D is undetermined. The V gene's germline CDR1 is SGHRS and CDR2 YFSETQ. This CDR3 is built from 13 residues. Trimming took 0 bases from V and 7 from J, leaving 9 bases between them. CDR3 amino acids: CASSLGVTYTQYF. The CDR3 coding sequence is TGCGCCAGCAGCTTGGGCGTTACATATACGCAGTATTTT.

This clone was observed at least ten times. The J gene is TRBJ2-1, the V gene TRBV11-2, with 8 bases matching TRBD1. CDR1 SGHAT and CDR2 FQNNGV come from the germline V gene. The length of the CDR3 is 14 residues. V lost 5 bases to trimming and J lost 7 bases; unmatched junction nucleotides: 7. CDR3 sequence (DNA): TGTGCCAGCAGCCATGGACAGGGTTGGAATGAGCAGTTCTTC. The encoded protein is CASSHGQGWNEQFF.

This clone has just a few counts. V gene TRBV20-1 combines with J gene TRBJ2-1; D remains ambiguous. V lost 1 base and J 5 bases, leaving 15 bases between the germline ends. This CDR3 spans 15 amino acids. Germline CDR1 and CDR2: DFQATT and SNEGSKA (reference sequence). CDR3 region: CSARVPGGVHNEQFF. CDR3 DNA: TGCAGTGCTAGAGTCCCTGGTGGAGTCCACAATGAGCAGTTCTTC.

This clone was counted ten times or more. The rearrangement links TRBV10-1 to TRBJ1-2, with no clear D. V was shortened by 2 bases and J by 8 bases, with 15 bases between the two germline ends. In germline, CDR1 is WNHNN, CDR2 SYGVQD (reference sequence). This CDR3 is built from 14 residues. CDR3 in DNA: TGCGCCAGCAGTGAGGGGCTTAACCAAGGGGGCTACACCTTC. The encoded protein is CASSEGLNQGGYTF.

This clone was seen repeatedly, ten times or more. This chain links TRBV12-3 or TRBV12-4 with TRBJ2-1; TRBD2 might be the D (7 bases). The CDR3 length is 15 residues. Trimming took 3 bases from V and 3 from J, leaving 12 bases between them. Written as DNA, the CDR3 is TGTGCCAGCAGTTTTGGAGGGGGGGACTACAATGAGCAGTTCTTC. Its protein is CASSFGGGDYNEQFF.

This clone was recorded many times. V is TRBV3-1 and J is TRBJ2-2; 8 nucleotides match TRBD1. V was pared by 3 bases and J by 5 bases, with 8 bases of the junction left unmatched. CDR3 length: 16 residues. Germline V gene lookup returns CDR1 LGHDT and CDR2 YNNKEL (reference sequence). The CDR3 bases are TGTGCCAGCAGCCATCGACAGGGGTGGACGACCGGGGAGCTGTTTTTT. Amino acid sequence: CASSHRQGWTTGELFF.